Shown below are 31 T cell receptor beta chains from a single sample sequenced in a study of blood T cell repertoires in COVID-19. Repertoires were generated with immunoSEQ multiplex PCR, while TCRdb's copy carries only in-frame clones and drops some. The table shows over 100,000 clones, with approximately 89% occurring only once. The material sequenced was peripheral blood. These receptor sequences come from a woman in her sixties or seventies with COVID-19, enrolled during active disease.

The chain has TRBV6-5 and TRBJ1-4, with 7 bases matching TRBD1. The CDR3 length is 15 residues. Trimming removed 6 bases from V and 0 bases from J; junction bases left unmatched: 4. Germline V gives CDR1 MNHEY, CDR2 SVGAGI. CDR3 loop: CASRGTDATNEKLFF. The CDR3 DNA sequence: TGTGCCAGCAGGGGGACAGACGCAACTAATGAAAAACTGTTTTTT.

This clone was counted a few times. The gene calls are TRBV2 and TRBJ1-5, with TRBD1 identical over 7 bases. The junction had 7 bases not matched to a gene; V was cut back by 7 bases and J by 1 base. The CDR3 runs to 15 residues. Germline CDR1 reads SNHLY; CDR2 reads FYNNEI. The CDR3 coding sequence is TGTGCCAGCAACACGGGACAGAGAAGCAATCAGCCCCAGCATTTT. It yields the protein CASNTGQRSNQPQHF.

The chain carries TRBV3-1 (or the pseudogene TRBV3-2) and TRBJ2-1; 9 bases map to TRBD1. This CDR3 spans 16 amino acids. Germline trimming cut 3 bases from V and 7 bases from J; bases unmatched to any gene: 10. Germline CDR1 LGHDT, CDR2 YNNKEL (reference sequence). The DNA for the CDR3 is TGTGCCAGCAGCCAGGACAGGGGATCCGCGATAAATGAGCAGTTCTTC. It is translated as CASSQDRGSAINEQFF.

The genes are TRBV5-1 and TRBJ2-5; perhaps TRBD1 as D (7 bases). The V end lost 4 bases, the J end lost 2 bases, and 12 bases lay between the germline ends. CDR3 length: 14 amino acids. Germline CDR1 SGHRS, CDR2 YFSETQ. CDR3 sequence reads: CASSAQGGQETQYF. DNA for the CDR3: TGCGCCAGCAGCGCCCAGGGGGGTCAAGAGACCCAGTACTTC.

The chain employs TRBV7-2 and TRBJ2-2; 10 bases fit TRBD1. Losses at the gene ends were 10 bases for V and 5 bases for J; bases not matched to a gene: 13. The V gene's germline CDR1 is SGHTA and CDR2 FQGNSA. This CDR3 region has 16 residues. The CDR3 protein is CATSGQGYLGTGELFF. The CDR3, as DNA: TGTGCCACCTCGGGACAGGGGTATTTGGGGACCGGGGAGCTGTTTTTT.

The genes are TRBV28 and TRBJ2-7; D is perhaps TRBD1 (5 bases). Trimming took 5 bases from V and 2 from J, leaving 19 bases between them. Per germline, CDR1 MDHEN and CDR2 SYDVKM. This CDR3 is 16 amino acids long. CDR3: CASSPPTATGAYEQYF. The CDR3 DNA is TGTGCCAGCAGTCCCCCGACAGCAACGGGTGCCTACGAGCAGTACTTC.

J is TRBJ1-3 and V is TRBV11-3; D possibly corresponds to TRBD1 (6 bases). The CDR3 is made up of 17 amino acids. Germline assignment: CDR1 SGHNT and CDR2 YENEEA. The V and J ends lost 2 bases and 0 bases respectively, with 14 bases between them. The CDR3 sequence: CASSLCCRGTSGNTIYF. CDR3 DNA: TGTGCCAGCAGCTTATGTTGTAGGGGGACCTCTGGAAACACCATATATTTT.

The gene calls are TRBV4-2 and TRBJ1-6; TRBD1 aligns across 9 bases. Germline trimming cut 5 bases from V and 10 bases from J; bases unmatched to any gene: 6. The length of the CDR3 is 14 residues. Germline V gene data show CDR1 as LGHNA and CDR2 as YNFKEQ. This CDR3 is CASSSQGAQSPLHF. The CDR3 DNA reads TGTGCCAGCAGCTCACAGGGGGCTCAGTCACCCCTCCACTTT.

The chain carries TRBV28 and TRBJ2-1, with 8 bases lining up with TRBD1. V dropped 7 bases and J dropped 2; count of bases not matched to a gene: 4. Germline lookup yields CDR1 MDHEN and CDR2 SYDVKM. The CDR3 has 14 amino acids. CDR3 in amino acids: CASTRTGPYNEQFF. As DNA, the CDR3 is TGTGCCAGCACCCGGACAGGGCCCTACAATGAGCAGTTCTTC.

The chain uses TRBV7-2 and TRBJ1-4; possibly TRBD1 for D (6 bases). This CDR3 is 15 amino acids long. From germline, CDR1 is SGHTA and CDR2 FQGNSA. Between the trimmed V and J ends, which lost 6 bases and 2 bases, there was a span of 13 bases. Here the CDR3 DNA reads TGTGCCAGCAGAAACAGGGTCGCGACTAATGAAAAACTGTTTTTT. The encoded protein is CASRNRVATNEKLFF.

The V call is TRBV2, the J call TRBJ2-3, with D possibly being TRBD1 (5 bases). Germline CDR1 SNHLY, CDR2 FYNNEI. The CDR3 contains 14 residues. V lost 6 bases, J lost 0 bases, and 10 bases lay in between. The CDR3 here is CASSDSLSTDTQYF. The CDR3 DNA reads as TGTGCCAGCAGCGACAGTCTTAGCACAGATACGCAGTATTTT. Filled out from reference TRBV2 and TRBJ2-3, the complete variable domain reads EPEVTQTPSHQVTQMGQEVILRCVPISNHLYFYWYRQILGQKVEFLVSFYNNEISEKSEIFDDQFSVERPDGSNFTLKIRSTKLEDSAMYFCASSDSLSTDTQYFGPGTRLTVL.

The rearrangement joins TRBV9 to TRBJ2-2; no definite D call. The germline V gene encodes CDR1 SGDLS and CDR2 YYNGEE. The CDR3 is made up of 15 amino acids. V lost 2 bases and J lost 0, with 8 bases in between. The CDR3 nucleotides read TGTGCCAGCAGCGTGATGGGCTCGAACACCGGGGAGCTGTTTTTT. It translates to CASSVMGSNTGELFF.

The chain is built from TRBV27 and TRBJ2-7; D gene uncertain. Germline V gene data show CDR1 as MNHEY and CDR2 as SMNVEV (reference sequence). The CDR3 totals 12 residues. V lost 10 bases, J lost 4 bases, and 14 bases lay in between. The CDR3 region is CATVAPGYEQYF. The CDR3 region has the DNA TGTGCCACCGTAGCCCCGGGTTACGAGCAGTACTTC.

V gene TRBV5-1 combines with J gene TRBJ1-3; 7 nucleotides line up with TRBD1. The V gene's germline CDR1 is SGHRS and CDR2 YFSETQ. V lost 0 bases and J lost 0; bases outside the gene matches: 0. The CDR3 has 15 residues. The CDR3 DNA is TGCGCCAGCAGCTTGGGGGACAGCTCTGGAAACACCATATATTTT. This gives the protein CASSLGDSSGNTIYF.

The rearrangement uses TRBV25-1 and TRBJ1-1, with 9 bases identical to TRBD1. V shed 5 bases and J 4 bases; nucleotides not matched to a gene: 14. The CDR3 has 17 residues. Germline V CDR1 and CDR2: MGHDK, SYGVNS. The CDR3 protein is CASSPGGYRGPSTEAFF. The CDR3 DNA follows: TGTGCCAGCAGTCCCGGGGGGTACAGGGGGCCTAGCACTGAAGCTTTCTTT.

This chain links TRBV5-4 with TRBJ2-5; TRBD2 is a possible D gene (6 bases). The CDR3 has 16 residues. V gave up 4 bases and J gave up 4 bases, with 20 bases separating them. Germline-derived CDR1 and CDR2 are SGHNT and YYREEE (reference sequence). The CDR3 nucleotides read TGTGCCAGCAGCCCAGCTGGGGCTAGCGTCGGAGAGACCCAGTACTTC. This gives the protein CASSPAGASVGETQYF.

About this clone itself: A junction boundary mismatches the germline segment, possibly from a read error. The chain combines TRBV5-6 with TRBJ2-7, with D perhaps matching TRBD2 (5 bases). The CDR3 spans 11 residues. CDR1 SGHDT and CDR2 YYEEEE come from the germline V gene. For the CDR3, the DNA is TGTGCCAGCAGCTTGAATTTGGGAGTTAGCTTC. Translating it yields CASSLNLGVSF.

The chain recombines TRBV13 with TRBJ1-6; no reliable D call. The CDR3 runs to 12 residues. Trimming took off 4 bases at V and 9 bases at J, with 7 bases between the two ends. Per germline, CDR1 PRHDT and CDR2 FYEKMQ (reference sequence). The CDR3 protein is CASSSEGSPLHF. CDR3 coding DNA: TGTGCCAGCAGCTCAGAGGGTTCACCCCTCCACTTT. Full variable domain (outside the CDR3, taken from reference TRBV13 and TRBJ1-6): AAGVIQSPRHLIKEKRETATLKCYPIPRHDTVYWYQQGPGQDPQFLISFYEKMQSDKGSIPDRFSAQQFSDYHSELNMSSLELGDSALYFCASSSEGSPLHFGNGTRLTVT.

The chain combines TRBV19 with TRBJ1-5; the D is unclear. The CDR3 consists of 12 residues. V lost 5 bases and J 9 bases, leaving 11 bases between the germline ends. The germline gives CDR1 LNHDA, CDR2 SQIVND (reference sequence). CDR3 nucleotides: TGTGCCAGTAGTGAGGATCTGGGGCCCCAGCATTTT. Its translation: CASSEDLGPQHF.

Details on this clone: The identical CDR3 is also encoded by other nucleotide sequences in the sample. J is TRBJ1-4 and V is TRBV5-1; D is perhaps TRBD1 (5 bases). V shed 3 bases and J shed 7 bases, with 10 bases lying between them. This CDR3 has 13 residues. Germline V lookup: CDR1 SGHRS, CDR2 YFSETQ. CDR3 protein: CASSSGQGEKLFF. The CDR3 DNA sequence: TGCGCCAGCAGCTCCGGACAAGGTGAAAAACTGTTTTTT.

The chain carries TRBV6-5 and TRBJ2-2, with D perhaps TRBD2 (7 bases). There are 15 residues in the CDR3. The V gene's germline CDR1 is MNHEY and CDR2 SVGAGI. Trimming removed 6 bases from V and 5 bases from J, with 16 bases in between. In DNA form, the CDR3 reads TGTGCCAGCAGCCCCCGAGGGGGGGATACCGGGGAGCTGTTTTTT. Its protein is CASSPRGGDTGELFF.

A few counts support this clone. The chain employs TRBV27 and TRBJ2-2, with 10 nucleotides matching TRBD2. The CDR3 extends over 15 amino acids. With 6 bases clipped from V and 2 bases from J, the junction kept 3 bases outside the gene matches. The germline V gene has CDR1 MNHEY and CDR2 SMNVEV (reference sequence). CDR3 protein: CASSERGGNTGELFF. The CDR3 bases are TGTGCCAGCAGCGAGCGGGGGGGTAACACCGGGGAGCTGTTTTTT.

V gene TRBV18 combines with J gene TRBJ1-6; 9 nucleotides line up with TRBD1. CDR1 is KGHSH, CDR2 LQKENI, per germline. The CDR3 runs to 16 residues. Trimming took 5 bases from V and 7 from J; bases not matched to a gene: 9. CDR3 residues: CASSFRDRAGNSPLHF. In DNA, the CDR3 is TGTGCCAGCTCATTCCGGGACAGGGCTGGGAATTCACCCCTCCACTTT.

V usage is TRBV9 and J usage is TRBJ1-3, with 9 bases aligning to TRBD1. The V and J ends lost 3 bases and 4 bases, in that order; junction bases with no gene match: 8. The V gene's germline CDR1 is SGDLS and CDR2 YYNGEE. The CDR3 has 16 amino acids. DNA for the CDR3: TGTGCCAGCAGCGGGCTGGACAGGGGCTCAGGAAACACCATATATTTT. It translates to CASSGLDRGSGNTIYF.

This clone was seen many times. The chain employs TRBV7-6 and TRBJ2-7; TRBD1 matches 7 bases. The germline V gene has CDR1 SGHVS and CDR2 FNYEAQ. V shed 5 bases and J 3 bases; nucleotides not matched to a gene: 13. The CDR3 loop spans 16 amino acids. CDR3 residues: CASSPRDSSGIYEQYF. The DNA of the CDR3 is TGTGCCAGCAGCCCTCGGGACAGCTCCGGCATCTACGAGCAGTACTTC. Full variable domain (missing parts from reference TRBV7-6 and TRBJ2-7): GAGVSQSPRYKVTKRGQDVALRCDPISGHVSLYWYRQALGQGPEFLTYFNYEAQQDKSGLPNDRFSAERPEGSISTLTIQRTEQRDSAMYRCASSPRDSSGIYEQYFGPGTRLTVT.

The genes are TRBV9 and TRBJ2-7; 7 bases map to TRBD1. V was pared by 0 bases and J by 1 base, with 1 base of the junction left unmatched. CDR3 length: 14 amino acids. Germline CDR1 SGDLS, CDR2 YYNGEE. CDR3 nucleotides: TGTGCCAGCAGCGTAGCGACAGGGTCCTACGAGCAGTACTTC. Protein product: CASSVATGSYEQYF. The whole variable domain, filled in from reference TRBV9 and TRBJ2-7, reads DSGVTQTPKHLITATGQRVTLRCSPRSGDLSVYWYQQSLDQGLQFLIQYYNGEERAKGNILERFSAQQFPDLHSELNLSSLELGDSALYFCASSVATGSYEQYFGPGTRLTVT.

CDR3 nucleotides: TGCGCCAGCAGCCAAGTCTTTGGGCTAGCCTTCCAAGAGACCCAGTACTTC. Translated, it gives CASSQVFGLAFQETQYF. The chain has TRBV4-1 and TRBJ2-5; the D gene is possibly TRBD2 (5 bases). V lost 1 base to trimming and J lost 1 base, with 16 bases between them. The CDR3 runs 17 residues. From germline, CDR1 is MGHRA and CDR2 YSYEKL.

The chain joins TRBV15 to TRBJ2-3, with D tentatively TRBD2 (7 bases). The CDR3 has 17 amino acids. V lost 3 bases and J lost 4, with 20 bases in between. Germline CDR1 is LNHNV and CDR2 is YYDKDF (reference sequence). This chain's CDR3 is CATSRKWLSGGPDTQYF. In DNA form, the CDR3 reads TGTGCCACCAGCAGGAAATGGCTCTCGGGGGGCCCAGATACGCAGTATTTT.

The chain joins TRBV19 to TRBJ1-1, with D maybe TRBD1 (6 bases). The germline V gene encodes CDR1 LNHDA and CDR2 SQIVND (reference sequence). The ends were cut back, 4 bases at V and 1 base at J, with 16 bases in the middle. This CDR3 has 16 amino acids. CDR3 DNA sequence: TGTGCCAGTAGTAAAAGGGGGGGCGCAGGGAACACTGAAGCTTTCTTT. Protein sequence: CASSKRGGAGNTEAFF.

The J gene is TRBJ2-6, the V gene TRBV5-1, with 9 bases matching TRBD1. Germline values: CDR1 SGHRS, CDR2 YFSETQ. With 4 bases clipped from V and 1 base from J, the junction kept 9 bases outside the gene matches. The CDR3 sequence is 18 residues long. As DNA, the CDR3 is TGCGCCAGCAGCGCCACCGGGACAGGGTTTTCTGGGGCCAACGTCCTGACTTTC. It specifies CASSATGTGFSGANVLTF.

As regards this clone: A junction end diverges from the germline sequence, so it may reflect a read error. The chain links TRBV7-7 to TRBJ1-2; 7 nucleotides match TRBD1. Germline loops: CDR1 SSHAT, CDR2 FNYEAQ (reference sequence). This CDR3 spans 16 amino acids. Here the CDR3 DNA reads TGTGCTAGCACCTCGACAGGGTGGAGGGGTAACTATGGCTACACCTTC. The encoded protein is CASTSTGWRGNYGYTF. Full variable domain (rest looked up from reference TRBV7-7 and TRBJ1-2): GAGVSQSPRYKVTKRGQDVTLRCDPISSHATLYWYQQALGQGPEFLTYFNYEAQPDKSGLPSDRFSAERPEGSISTLTIQRTEQRDSAMYRCASTSTGWRGNYGYTFGSGTRLTVV.